The 14 T cell receptor beta chains listed next were all sequenced from one sample in a study of cytomegalovirus exposure and HLA in healthy donors. The PCR made use of 60 Vbeta and 13 Jbeta primers. This table comes from immunoSEQ multiplex PCR, and its TCRdb copy is limited to in-frame clones, with some not included. The sample holds about 170,000 clones, roughly 80% seen once. The specimen sequenced was PBMCs. These receptors came from a woman between 50 and 59 years old in good health and CMV-seropositive.

This clone appeared a single time. This specimen includes other DNA sequences encoding the same CDR3. This CDR3 reads CASRERGQAYEQYF. The CDR3 nucleotides are TGTGCCAGCAGGGAGCGGGGACAGGCCTACGAGCAGTACTTC. The chain couples TRBV6-1 to TRBJ2-7; D may be TRBD1 (8 bases). Germline V CDR1 and CDR2: MNHNS, SASEGT. Trimming pared 6 bases from V and 2 bases from J, leaving 14 bases between. The CDR3 loop spans 14 amino acids.

V is TRBV29-1 and J is TRBJ2-1; the match to TRBD2 covers 8 bases. This CDR3 contains 11 residues. V lost 4 bases, J lost 12 bases, and 5 bases stayed unmatched. Germline loops: CDR1 SQVTM, CDR2 ANQGSEA. The CDR3 nucleotides are TGCAGCGTTGGGGACGCGGGAGGGCAGTTCTTC. Translated: CSVGDAGGQFF.

This clone occurred once. The rearrangement links TRBV5-1 to TRBJ2-5; D not resolved. The CDR3 consists of 14 residues. Germline V gene data show CDR1 as SGHRS and CDR2 as YFSETQ. Trimming removed 6 bases from V and 5 bases from J, with 17 bases in between. This CDR3 reads CASTLYEAGETQYF. The CDR3 bases are TGCGCCAGCACCCTGTATGAGGCCGGGGAGACCCAGTACTTC.

The chain is built from TRBV5-1 and TRBJ2-5; 9 bases map to TRBD2. Germline CDR1 and CDR2: SGHRS and YFSETQ. Trimming took 2 bases from V and 5 from J; bases not matched to a gene: 7. The CDR3 totals 15 residues. DNA for the CDR3: TGCGCCAGCAGCTTCGCATGGACTAGCGAGGAGACCCAGTACTTC. This translates into CASSFAWTSEETQYF.

This chain uses TRBV1 with TRBJ2-1; the table calls TRBD2, which could not be checked here. TRBV1 is a listed pseudogene. The length of the CDR3 is 15 residues. The CDR3 coding sequence is TGCACCAGCAGCCGAGCGGGAGACAACTACAATGAGCAGTTCTTC. Protein product: CTSSRAGDNYNEQFF.

The V call is TRBV2, the J call TRBJ2-7; possible D gene TRBD1, 5 bases. V was shortened by 6 bases and J by 6 bases, with 21 bases between the two germline ends. CDR3 length equals 15 residues. Germline lookup yields CDR1 SNHLY and CDR2 FYNNEI. The CDR3 spells CASSPVTGRPREQYF. CDR3 nucleotide sequence: TGTGCCAGCAGCCCGGTCACAGGCAGACCTCGCGAGCAGTACTTC.

This clone was seen more than once but under ten times. The V gene is TRBV28, the J gene TRBJ1-1; D remains unclear. CDR1 MDHEN and CDR2 SYDVKM come from the germline V gene. The CDR3 runs 13 residues. Trimming stripped 1 base from V and 0 bases from J, with 3 bases between. The CDR3 DNA reads TGTGCCAGCAGTTTATTCGTGAACACTGAAGCTTTCTTT. This codes for CASSLFVNTEAFF.

This rearrangement joins TRBV5-1 to TRBJ2-5; 7 nucleotides match TRBD2. Germline CDR1 and CDR2: SGHRS and YFSETQ. V lost 0 bases, J lost 5 bases, and 10 bases stayed unmatched. The CDR3 contains 16 residues. The CDR3 here is CASSLVLGRPLETQYF. Written as DNA, the CDR3 is TGCGCCAGCAGCTTGGTTCTCGGGAGGCCCCTGGAGACCCAGTACTTC.

J is TRBJ1-5 and V is TRBV7-9; D is uncertain. The V end was cut by 4 bases, the J end by 4 bases, with 8 bases between. Germline V gene data show CDR1 as SEHNR and CDR2 as FQNEAQ (reference sequence). The CDR3 is 13 residues long. The CDR3 DNA sequence: TGTGCCAGCAGCTCCGAGAGGAATCAGCCCCAGCATTTT. Amino acid sequence: CASSSERNQPQHF. Combining the CDR3 with reference TRBV7-9 and TRBJ1-5 gives the whole variable domain DTGVSQNPRHKITKRGQNVTFRCDPISEHNRLYWYRQTLGQGPEFLTYFQNEAQLEKSRLLSDRFSAERPKGSFSTLEIQRTEQGDSAMYLCASSSERNQPQHFGDGTRLSIL.

The chain recombines TRBV7-8 with TRBJ2-5; 15 positions match TRBD2. V was pared by 5 bases and J by 4 bases, with 8 bases of the junction left unmatched. The V gene's germline CDR1 is SGHVS and CDR2 FQNEAQ. CDR3 length equals 17 residues. CDR3 sequence (DNA): TGTGCCAGCAGCCCCTGGACTAGCGGGGGGGCGGGAGAGACCCAGTACTTC. Its translation is CASSPWTSGGAGETQYF.

J is TRBJ2-1 and V is TRBV11-3; D perhaps matches TRBD2 (6 bases). The germline V gene encodes CDR1 SGHNT and CDR2 YENEEA. The ends were cut back, 0 bases at V and 7 bases at J, with 10 bases in the middle. This CDR3 region has 14 residues. The CDR3 protein is CASSLEGLQNEQFF. The CDR3 DNA reads TGTGCCAGCAGCTTAGAGGGACTTCAGAATGAGCAGTTCTTC.

This clone was picked up one time. V gene TRBV25-1 combines with J gene TRBJ2-2, with D hard to call. Between the trimmed V and J ends, which lost 3 bases and 5 bases, there was a span of 13 bases. The CDR3 sequence is 15 residues long. Germline V gene lookup returns CDR1 MGHDK and CDR2 SYGVNS. This chain's CDR3 is CASSDTSGTTGELFF. CDR3 nucleotide sequence: TGTGCCAGCAGTGATACCTCCGGTACTACCGGGGAGCTGTTTTTT.

The chain joins TRBV5-1 to TRBJ1-5; tentative D call: TRBD1 (6 bases). The germline V gene has CDR1 SGHRS and CDR2 YFSETQ. The CDR3 is 13 residues long. V lost 0 bases and J lost 5, with 6 bases in between. In DNA, the CDR3 is TGCGCCAGCAGCTTGGACAGGGATCAGCCCCAGCATTTT. Translating gives CASSLDRDQPQHF. The complete variable domain, with remaining parts taken from reference TRBV5-1 and TRBJ1-5, reads KAGVTQTPRYLIKTRGQQVTLSCSPISGHRSVSWYQQTPGQGLQFLFEYFSETQRNKGNFPGRFSGRQFSNSRSEMNVSTLELGDSALYLCASSLDRDQPQHFGDGTRLSIL.

This clone was seen once. This rearrangement joins TRBV7-9 to TRBJ2-7; maybe TRBD2 (6 bases). The CDR3 extends over 16 amino acids. Per the germline V gene, CDR1 is SEHNR and CDR2 is FQNEAQ (reference sequence). V shed 5 bases and J shed 5 bases, with 22 bases lying between them. The CDR3 DNA sequence: TGTGCCAGCAGCCTCTGGTTGGGGACTGGTAGGGACGAGCAGTACTTC. This codes for CASSLWLGTGRDEQYF.